The 4 T cell receptor beta chains in this list originate from one sample, sequenced in a study of regulatory dendritic cells for organ transplantation. The method was immunoSEQ multiplex PCR; TCRdb's version includes in-frame clones alone and lacks a portion of them. The sample records approximately 18,000 clones, around 80% being singletons. Sorted subsets were CFSE-labeled and cultured four to five days with allogeneic dendritic cells. No antigens are known for them. The specimen sequenced was memory CD4+ T cells from blood cultured with regulatory dendritic cells. Noted subset: CD45RO+ memory T cells. The origin of the receptors is a human donor in good health.

The chain joins TRBV7-8 to TRBJ1-1, with unresolved D. This CDR3 comprises 13 residues. V lost 3 bases, J lost 0 bases, and 5 bases lay in between. Germline assignment: CDR1 SGHVS and CDR2 FQNEAQ. The CDR3 bases are TGTGCCAGCAGCTTCCGACTGAACACTGAAGCTTTCTTT. Amino acid sequence: CASSFRLNTEAFF. The full variable domain, completed using reference TRBV7-8 and TRBJ1-1, is GAGVSQSPRYKVAKRGQDVALRCDPISGHVSLFWYQQALGQGPEFLTYFQNEAQLDKSGLPSDRFFAERPEGSVSTLKIQRTQQEDSAVYLCASSFRLNTEAFFGQGTRLTVV.

This chain links TRBV11-2 with TRBJ1-5; 7 bases are a match to TRBD1. CDR1 SGHAT and CDR2 FQNNGV come from the germline V gene. The length of the CDR3 is 14 residues. V lost 4 bases, J lost 6 bases, and 6 bases stayed unmatched. The CDR3 nucleotides read TGTGCCAGCAGCTCCGACAGGGCGGGTCAGCCCCAGCATTTT. This translates into CASSSDRAGQPQHF.

The CDR3 nucleotides are TGTGCCAGCAGGGGGGGAGGGGACCTAGAGCAGTTCTTC. It translates to CASRGGGDLEQFF. The chain is built from TRBV6-1 and TRBJ2-1; 7 bases map to TRBD2. The CDR3 has 13 residues. After removal of 6 bases from V and 10 bases from J, the junction contained 9 bases not matched to a gene. Germline lookup yields CDR1 MNHNS and CDR2 SASEGT.

The chain couples TRBV2 to TRBJ2-2, with D perhaps TRBD2 (5 bases). The V end was cut by 9 bases, the J end by 0 bases, with 14 bases between. The germline V gene has CDR1 SNHLY and CDR2 FYNNEI. The length of the CDR3 is 15 residues. The CDR3 sequence is CASTKRRANTGELFF. In DNA, the CDR3 is TGTGCCAGTACTAAGCGGCGGGCGAACACCGGGGAGCTGTTTTTT.